The TCR beta chain described here comes from a study of blood T cell repertoires in COVID-19. Study-wide context: Samples taken during acute and convalescent COVID-19 were collected in the United States, Italy and Spain.

As processed by the authors: Using reference gene primer amplification, nucleated cell counts were estimated. Sequencing used immunoSEQ multiplex PCR; TCRdb keeps in-frame clones, though not all of them. D and trimming come from the DNA, and the V and J calls and clone size come from that table. The sample has around 240,000 clones, 75% to 90% seen once; the top ten hold over 0.75%. This CDR3 region has 15 residues. V was cut by 3 bases and J by 0 bases, with 9 bases left in between. CDR1 and CDR2 from the germline V gene are KGHSH and LQKENI. People in the exposed group encountered a COVID-19 case within 2 weeks before entering the study.

The specimen was PBMCs or T cells enriched from blood (not recorded which). The J gene is TRBJ1-5, the V gene TRBV18, with unresolved D. This TCR was recovered from a man over 45 who had been exposed to COVID-19. The DNA of the CDR3 is TGTGCCAGCTCACCGAACGGGAATAGCAATCAGCCCCAGCATTTT. It translates to CASSPNGNSNQPQHF.